The 24 T cell receptor beta chains below come from one sample, sequenced in a study of T cell responses to AZD1222 COVID-19 vaccine. Sequenced by immunoSEQ multiplex PCR; TCRdb stores in-frame clones only, minus some. The sample lists some 160,000 clones, about 92% occurring once. The sample in question was peripheral blood, obtained on day 0 of AZD1222 vaccination. The receptors here all came from an adult in good health.

A few counts support this clone. The CDR3 is CASSLYAGHYEQYF. CDR3 coding DNA: TGTGCCAGCAGCTTATACGCCGGGCACTACGAGCAGTACTTC. J is TRBJ2-7 and V is TRBV11-3, with D unresolved. The V gene lost 2 bases and the J gene lost 3 bases, with 11 bases spanning the gap. Germline V gene lookup returns CDR1 SGHNT and CDR2 YENEEA. The CDR3 is 14 amino acids.

V is TRBV7-9 and J is TRBJ1-1; a weak D match, TRBD1 (6 bases). In germline, CDR1 is SEHNR, CDR2 FQNEAQ (reference sequence). The CDR3 contains 15 residues. With 5 bases removed from V and 2 bases from J, the gap between germline ends came to 15 bases. CDR3 region: CASSTPRGKNTEAFF. The DNA of the CDR3 is TGTGCCAGCAGCACCCCCAGGGGAAAAAACACTGAAGCTTTCTTT.

This chain connects TRBV30 to TRBJ1-2; D not certain. The CDR3 runs 14 residues. Germline V CDR1 and CDR2: GTSNPN, SVGIG (reference sequence). The V end was cut by 2 bases, the J end by 5 bases, with 15 bases between. In DNA, the CDR3 is TGTGCCTGGAGTTACGAAGGGCGGCGGTATGGCTACACCTTC. Protein sequence: CAWSYEGRRYGYTF.

The gene calls are TRBV19 and TRBJ1-2, with 8 positions matching TRBD1. J lost 4 bases, V lost 7 bases, and 8 bases had no gene match. Looked up from germline, CDR1 is LNHDA and CDR2 is SQIVND (reference sequence). This CDR3 is 14 amino acids long. The CDR3 loop reads CASITNQGAYGYTF. For the CDR3, the DNA is TGTGCCAGTATCACTAACCAGGGGGCCTATGGCTACACCTTC.

The V call is TRBV5-1, the J call TRBJ1-2; D gene ambiguous. Germline V gene sequence: CDR1 SGHRS, CDR2 YFSETQ. Trimming took 0 bases from V and 4 from J, leaving 13 bases between them. The CDR3 runs 15 residues. Here the CDR3 reads CASSLADGRIYGYTF. The CDR3 DNA reads as TGCGCCAGCAGCTTGGCCGACGGGAGAATCTATGGCTACACCTTC.

CDR3 sequence: CASSQGSGPNNYGYTF. CDR3 nucleotide sequence: TGCGCCAGCAGCCAAGGGTCCGGACCGAATAACTATGGCTACACCTTC. This chain connects TRBV4-3 to TRBJ1-2; the D is unclear. This CDR3 comprises 16 residues. V was clipped by 1 base and J by 1 base, with 13 bases between them. CDR1 LGHNA and CDR2 YSLEER come from the germline V gene.

The chain recombines TRBV3-1 (or the pseudogene TRBV3-2) with TRBJ2-1; 8 positions match TRBD1. V lost 0 bases, J lost 6 bases, and 7 bases stayed unmatched. Germline V CDR1 and CDR2: LGHDT, YNNKEL (reference sequence). The CDR3 is 16 residues long. CDR3: CASSQEFQGAFNEQFF. In nucleotides, the CDR3 is TGTGCCAGCAGCCAAGAATTCCAGGGGGCTTTCAATGAGCAGTTCTTC.

V usage is TRBV18 and J usage is TRBJ1-2, with D unclear. Germline CDR1 is KGHSH and CDR2 is LQKENI. The CDR3 has 15 amino acids. Trimming took off 3 bases at V and 2 bases at J, with 13 bases between the two ends. The CDR3 region has the DNA TGTGCCAGCTCACCTACAGCCGATGCCAACTATGGCTACACCTTC. Translating gives CASSPTADANYGYTF.

The gene calls are TRBV6-5 and TRBJ2-1, with a possible D match to TRBD2 (6 bases). In germline, CDR1 is MNHEY, CDR2 SVGAGI. Trimming removed 2 bases at V and 10 bases at J, with 21 bases between. This CDR3 has 16 residues. The CDR3 bases are TGTGCCAGCAGTTACCCGTTGCAGAAGCGGGCTTGGGAGCAGTTCTTC. It yields the protein CASSYPLQKRAWEQFF.

V usage is TRBV4-1 and J usage is TRBJ1-2, with D perhaps TRBD1 (5 bases). This CDR3 is built from 11 residues. Germline V gives CDR1 MGHRA, CDR2 YSYEKL. Trimming shortened V by 5 bases and J by 5 bases, and 6 bases separated the two germline ends. CDR3 loop: CASSGGYGYTF. CDR3 in DNA: TGCGCCAGCAGCGGGGGATATGGCTACACCTTC.

The rearrangement joins TRBV3-1 (or the pseudogene TRBV3-2) to TRBJ1-4; D is ambiguous. This CDR3 region has 11 residues. The V and J ends lost 4 bases and 8 bases respectively, with 5 bases between them. Germline-derived CDR1 and CDR2 are LGHDT and YNNKEL (reference sequence). CDR3: CASSRREKLFF. In nucleotides, the CDR3 is TGTGCCAGCAGCCGGAGAGAAAAACTGTTTTTT.

The chain has TRBV9 and TRBJ2-7, with TRBD1 matching 8 bases. The CDR3 is 14 amino acids. Germline assignment: CDR1 SGDLS and CDR2 YYNGEE. V was clipped by 3 bases and J by 2 bases; unmatched bases: 4. The chain's CDR3 is CASSDGTGPYEQYF. The CDR3 nucleotides read TGTGCCAGCAGCGACGGGACAGGACCCTACGAGCAGTACTTC.

The chain joins TRBV6-5 to TRBJ2-7, with D perhaps matching TRBD2 (7 bases). The CDR3 extends over 14 amino acids. The germline CDR1 and CDR2 sequences are MNHEY and SVGAGI. Trimming removed 6 bases at V and 6 bases at J, with 18 bases between. CDR3 loop: CASRPGGANTEQYF. For the CDR3, the DNA is TGTGCCAGCAGACCGGGGGGCGCGAATACCGAGCAGTACTTC.

This chain joins TRBV6-5 and TRBJ1-2; D call uncertain. V was trimmed by 0 bases and J by 4 bases, leaving 6 bases between them. The CDR3 has 13 amino acids. The V gene's germline CDR1 is MNHEY and CDR2 SVGAGI. CDR3 loop: CASSYSISYGYTF. Written as DNA, the CDR3 is TGTGCCAGCAGTTACTCGATCTCCTATGGCTACACCTTC.

The gene calls are TRBV19 and TRBJ2-1; D gene uncertain. Germline-derived CDR1 and CDR2 are LNHDA and SQIVND (reference sequence). Trimming shortened V by 3 bases and J by 2 bases, and 2 bases separated the two germline ends. This CDR3 comprises 12 residues. The CDR3 DNA is TGTGCCAGTAGTATGCCCTACAATGAGCAGTTCTTC. Translating it yields CASSMPYNEQFF.

The genes are TRBV4-2 and TRBJ2-7; D might be TRBD1 (5 bases). Germline assignment: CDR1 LGHNA and CDR2 YNFKEQ. Trimming left V 1 base short and J 4 bases short, with 14 bases between. This CDR3 has 15 amino acids. The CDR3 protein is CASSQALAGLYEQYF. The CDR3 DNA reads TGTGCCAGCAGCCAAGCTCTGGCAGGGCTATACGAGCAGTACTTC.

The chain is built from TRBV5-6 and TRBJ1-2; D may be TRBD1 (6 bases). CDR1 and CDR2 (germline): SGHDT, YYEEEE. Trimming removed 0 bases from V and 10 bases from J, with 13 bases in between. The CDR3 spans 13 residues. CDR3 in amino acids: CASSLVWGQDYTF. The CDR3 coding sequence is TGTGCCAGCAGCTTGGTTTGGGGGCAGGACTACACCTTC.

The J gene is TRBJ2-5, the V gene TRBV2; 8 bases match TRBD2. CDR3 length: 14 amino acids. CDR1 and CDR2 (germline): SNHLY, FYNNEI. Trimming at V came to 7 bases and at J to 4 bases, leaving 8 bases not matched to a gene. CDR3 sequence: CASTYSGGGETQYF. DNA for the CDR3: TGTGCCAGCACTTACAGCGGGGGAGGAGAGACCCAGTACTTC.

The genes are TRBV7-8 and TRBJ2-5; D is unclear. In germline, CDR1 is SGHVS, CDR2 FQNEAQ. This CDR3 contains 14 residues. Trimming took 1 base from V and 5 from J, leaving 11 bases between them. The DNA for the CDR3 is TGTGCCAGCAGCTTAGAACTTGTGGGGGAGACCCAGTACTTC. Translating gives CASSLELVGETQYF.

The chain links TRBV5-4 to TRBJ1-2, with 10 bases fitting TRBD1. The CDR3 covers 17 residues. Looked up from germline, CDR1 is SGHNT and CDR2 is YYREEE (reference sequence). Trimming cost V 0 bases and J 5 bases; bases outside gene matches: 10. CDR3: CASSLGFGTGDSYGYTF. CDR3 coding DNA: TGTGCCAGCAGCTTGGGTTTCGGGACAGGGGATTCTTATGGCTACACCTTC.

The genes are TRBV10-3 and TRBJ2-7; D gene uncertain. Germline V gene data show CDR1 as ENHRY and CDR2 as SYGVKD. V lost 2 bases to trimming and J lost 2 bases, with 7 bases between them. The CDR3 covers 13 residues. CDR3 residues: CAISEDLPYEQYF. The CDR3 DNA is TGTGCCATCAGTGAGGACCTACCCTACGAGCAGTACTTC.

The chain uses TRBV4-1 and TRBJ1-1; 7 positions agree with TRBD1. The CDR3 is made up of 17 amino acids. With V trimmed by 0 bases and J by 1 base, 8 bases remained unmatched. The germline CDR1 and CDR2 sequences are MGHRA and YSYEKL. The CDR3 region is CASSQEWGTDTNTEAFF. In DNA form, the CDR3 reads TGCGCCAGCAGCCAAGAATGGGGGACAGATACGAACACTGAAGCTTTCTTT.

V and J are TRBV12-3 or TRBV12-4 and TRBJ1-1; D is unresolved. This CDR3 contains 12 residues. Trimming took off 6 bases at V and 1 base at J, with 6 bases between the two ends. DNA for the CDR3: TGTGCCAGCAGCTCCCAGAACACTGAAGCTTTCTTT. This translates into CASSSQNTEAFF.

This rearrangement joins TRBV13 to TRBJ1-6; 10 nucleotides align to TRBD1. The CDR3 runs 15 residues. Germline CDR1 PRHDT, CDR2 FYEKMQ (reference sequence). V lost 1 base to trimming and J lost 8 bases; unmatched junction nucleotides: 2. The chain's CDR3 is CASSLAGTGDSPLHF. DNA for the CDR3: TGTGCCAGCAGCTTAGCCGGGACAGGGGATTCACCCCTCCACTTT.